This T cell receptor (beta chain) was sequenced for a study of monozygotic twins with inflammatory bowel disease. CDR1 SGHTA and CDR2 FQGNSA come from the germline V gene. The CDR3 covers 15 residues. Through template switching, UMIs that included a 6-nucleotide sample barcode were added. TCRdb re-called the 5' RACE reads and gives one entry per CDR3 protein, without DNA. This repertoire includes some 130,000 distinct CDR3 sequences. Study-wide results and caveats: The study found lower TCRbeta diversity (inverse Simpson) in IBD patients than in healthy co-twins. Subtypes among T cells remained indistinguishable.

Notes on this clonotype: The antigen is unknown.

J is TRBJ2-7 and V is TRBV7-2; TCRdb's D call of TRBD1 is untestable without DNA. The source of this sequence is a human donor with ulcerative colitis or Crohn's disease, or a healthy co-twin of an affected twin (not recorded which). The specimen sequenced was blood. Here the CDR3 reads CASSFLEGQAYEQYF.